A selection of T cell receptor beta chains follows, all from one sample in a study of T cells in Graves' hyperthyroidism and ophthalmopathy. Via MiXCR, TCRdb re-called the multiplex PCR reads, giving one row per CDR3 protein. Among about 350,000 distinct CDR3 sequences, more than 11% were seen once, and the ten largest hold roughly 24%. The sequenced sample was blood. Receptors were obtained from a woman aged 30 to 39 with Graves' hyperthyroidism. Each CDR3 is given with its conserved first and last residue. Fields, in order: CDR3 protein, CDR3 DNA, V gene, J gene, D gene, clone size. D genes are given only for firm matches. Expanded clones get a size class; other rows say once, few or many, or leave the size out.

CSVDFGLGLNEQFF	TGCAGCGTTGACTTCGGACTAGGTTTGAATGAGCAGTTCTTC	TRBV29-1	TRBJ2-1	TRBD2	many
CSVQQAEQYF	TGCAGTGTTCAGCAGGCCGAGCAGTACTTC	TRBV20-1	TRBJ2-7	-	few
CASSSGVKNSPLHF	TGTGCCAGCAGCTCCGGGGTTAAAAATTCACCCCTCCACTTT	TRBV28	TRBJ1-6	-	few
CSARDLRGTEAFF	TGCAGTGCTAGAGATCTCAGGGGCACTGAAGCTTTCTTT	TRBV20-1	TRBJ1-1	-	many
CAWSREGLNSPLHF	TGTGCCTGGTCACGGGAAGGGCTCAATTCACCCCTCCACTTT	TRBV30	TRBJ1-6	-	-
CASRAPLLGPYDNEQFF	TGTGCCAGCAGGGCACCACTCCTAGGACCCTACGACAATGAGCAGTTCTTC	TRBV6-2/TRBV6-3	TRBJ2-1	-	-
CSARDSAGERLSTDTQYF	TGCAGTGCTAGAGATTCGGCCGGGGAGCGTTTAAGCACAGATACGCAGTATTTT	TRBV20-1	TRBJ2-3	-	many
CASSLVQEQETQYF	TGTGCCAGCAGCTTGGTCCAGGAGCAAGAGACCCAGTACTTC	TRBV5-4	TRBJ2-5	-	many
CASSLSPSRAGGPNEQFF	TGTGCCAGCAGTTTATCCCCCTCCCGAGCGGGAGGGCCTAATGAGCAGTTCTTC	TRBV28	TRBJ2-1	TRBD2	many
CASSQRLAGDYEQYF	TGTGCCAGCAGCCAAAGACTAGCGGGGGACTACGAGCAGTACTTC	TRBV7-8	TRBJ2-7	TRBD2	-
CSAQRRLDGGNEQFF	TGCAGTGCTCAGAGGCGGCTAGATGGAGGCAATGAGCAGTTCTTC	TRBV20-1	TRBJ2-1	-	many
CASSFDRTVGYTF	TGTGCCAGCAGCTTCGACAGGACAGTAGGCTACACCTTC	TRBV12-3/TRBV12-4	TRBJ1-2	-	many
CASSEAWRDGAFF	TGTGCCAGCAGTGAAGCTTGGAGGGATGGGGCTTTCTTT	TRBV6-1	TRBJ1-1	-	-
CASSGAGMDTQYF	TGCGCCAGCAGTGGTGCGGGAATGGATACGCAGTATTTT	TRBV10-1	TRBJ2-3	-	few
CAISLRRTVIAGGPYIYTDTQYF	TGTGCCATCAGCCTAAGACGGACAGTGATCGCGGGAGGGCCGTACATATACACAGATACGCAGTATTTT	TRBV10-3	TRBJ2-3	TRBD2	many
CSVEEGTEAFF	TGCAGCGTTGAGGAAGGCACTGAAGCTTTCTTT	TRBV29-1	TRBJ1-1	-	many
CASTTTGHSYNSPLHF	TGCGCCAGCACGACCACGGGACACTCCTATAATTCACCCCTCCACTTT	TRBV5-1	TRBJ1-6	-	-
CASSKTSGASYNEQFF	TGCGCCAGCAGCAAGACTAGCGGGGCCTCCTACAATGAGCAGTTCTTC	TRBV5-1	TRBJ2-1	TRBD2	many
CASTLYIGATGANVLTF	TGTGCCAGCACCCTTTATATCGGCGCGACTGGGGCCAACGTCCTGACTTTC	TRBV7-9	TRBJ2-6	-	few
CASSPDSLRFKQFF	TGTGCCAGCAGCCCGGACTCCCTCCGGTTTAAGCAGTTCTTC	TRBV11-2	TRBJ2-1	-	many
CASSLETGFSYEQYF	TGTGCCAGCAGCTTAGAGACAGGGTTTTCCTACGAGCAGTACTTC	TRBV7-2	TRBJ2-7	TRBD1	few
CASSPGGEAFF	TGTGCCAGCAGCCCGGGGGGCGAAGCTTTCTTT	TRBV12-3/TRBV12-4	TRBJ1-1	-	many
CASSLGAGVSYEQYF	TGTGCCAGCAGCTTGGGAGCGGGGGTCTCCTACGAGCAGTACTTC	TRBV12-3/TRBV12-4	TRBJ2-7	TRBD2	many
CSCLRVSYNEQFF	TGCAGTTGCCTTCGTGTGAGCTACAATGAGCAGTTCTTC	TRBV20-1	TRBJ2-1	-	few
CASSLGSQYEQYF	TGCGCCAGCAGCTTGGGTTCACAATACGAGCAGTACTTC	TRBV5-1	TRBJ2-7	-	-
CSVNRDFGGKLFF	TGCAGCGTAAACCGGGACTTCGGCGGGAAACTGTTTTTT	TRBV29-1	TRBJ1-4	-	many
CASSLVEGFGYTF	TGTGCCAGCAGCTTAGTAGAGGGCTTTGGCTACACCTTC	TRBV7-2	TRBJ1-2	-	-
CASSMSGYNQPQHF	TGTGCCAGTAGTATGTCAGGGTACAATCAGCCCCAGCATTTT	TRBV19	TRBJ1-5	-	-
CASSQAGAAFF	TGCGCCAGCAGCCAAGCGGGGGCTGCTTTCTTT	TRBV4-1	TRBJ1-1	-	-
CASTLDSTYEQYF	TGTGCCAGCACCCTCGACAGCACCTACGAGCAGTACTTC	TRBV12-3/TRBV12-4	TRBJ2-7	-	few
CATSRVYGSPTQYEQYF	TGTGCCACCAGCAGAGTGTATGGGAGCCCCACACAGTACGAGCAGTACTTC	TRBV15	TRBJ2-7	-	-
CASSRLGIGLQETQYF	TGTGCCAGCAGCCGCTTGGGAATCGGGCTGCAAGAGACCCAGTACTTC	TRBV7-2	TRBJ2-5	-	many
CSASQYGDTQYF	TGCAGTGCTAGTCAATATGGGGATACGCAGTATTTT	TRBV20-1	TRBJ2-3	-	many
CASVSGNEQFF	TGTGCCAGCGTGTCAGGGAATGAGCAGTTCTTC	TRBV2	TRBJ2-1	-	-
CASSSISLETVEGPQHF	TGTGCCAGCAGTTCTATTAGTCTCGAGACCGTCGAGGGGCCCCAGCATTTT	TRBV28	TRBJ1-5	-	few
CSAPGQFISDTQYF	TGCAGTGCGCCGGGACAGTTTATTTCAGATACGCAGTATTTT	TRBV20-1	TRBJ2-3	TRBD1	few
CASSLGTGGYTEAFF	TGTGCCAGCAGCTTGGGGACAGGGGGATACACTGAAGCTTTCTTT	TRBV11-2	TRBJ1-1	TRBD1	-
CASSRITEAGELFF	TGTGCCAGCAGCCGAATAACGGAGGCCGGGGAGCTGTTTTTT	TRBV7-8	TRBJ2-2	-	-
CASSSRAGVTGELFF	TGTGCCAGCAGCTCCCGAGCGGGAGTCACCGGGGAGCTGTTTTTT	TRBV7-2	TRBJ2-2	TRBD2	many
CASRTPSGRETQYF	TGTGCCAGCAGGACCCCGTCGGGCCGAGAGACCCAGTACTTC	TRBV28	TRBJ2-5	-	-
CARGIGGNTEAFF	TGTGCCAGAGGGATAGGGGGAAACACTGAAGCTTTCTTT	TRBV2	TRBJ1-1	-	many